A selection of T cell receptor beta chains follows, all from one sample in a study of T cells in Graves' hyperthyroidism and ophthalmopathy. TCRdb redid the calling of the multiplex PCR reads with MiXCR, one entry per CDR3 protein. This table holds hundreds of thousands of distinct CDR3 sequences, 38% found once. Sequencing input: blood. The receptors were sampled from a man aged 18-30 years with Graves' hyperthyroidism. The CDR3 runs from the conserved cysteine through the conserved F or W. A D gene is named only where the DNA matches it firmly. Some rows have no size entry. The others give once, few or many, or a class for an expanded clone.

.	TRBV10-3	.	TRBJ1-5	TGTGCCAGCAGCCCAGACAGTGAAAATCAGCCCCAGCATTTT	CASSPDSENQPQHF
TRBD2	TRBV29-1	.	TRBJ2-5	TGCAGCGTTGGATTCACGTCGGGGACTACGGGGACCCAGTACTTC	CSVGFTSGTTGTQYF
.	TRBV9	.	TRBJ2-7	TGTGCCAGCAGCGTAGCAGCGAGTTCCACTTACGAGCAGTACTTC	CASSVAASSTYEQYF
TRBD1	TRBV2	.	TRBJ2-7	TGTGCCAGCAGTTTATGGACAGGGACGGGCGAGCAGTACTTC	CASSLWTGTGEQYF
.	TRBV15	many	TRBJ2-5	TGTGCCACCAGTCGAGGCAGGGTGGAGACCCAGTACTTC	CATSRGRVETQYF
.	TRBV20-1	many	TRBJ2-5	TGCAGTGCTAGCATCACGGAGACCCAGTACTTC	CSASITETQYF
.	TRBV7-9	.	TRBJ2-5	TGTGCCAGCAGCCAAGAAGGCAGGAAGGAGACCCAGTACTTC	CASSQEGRKETQYF
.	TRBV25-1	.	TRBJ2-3	TGTGCCAGCAGTCGTTCCGGGACGGCAGATACGCAGTATTTT	CASSRSGTADTQYF
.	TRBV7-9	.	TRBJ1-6	TGTGCCAGCAGTGATTGGCTTGACGGGGATAACTCACCCCTCCACTTT	CASSDWLDGDNSPLHF
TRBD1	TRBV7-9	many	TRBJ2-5	TGTGCCAGCAGCCCACCGGGACAGGGGTACGGGACCCAGTACTTC	CASSPPGQGYGTQYF
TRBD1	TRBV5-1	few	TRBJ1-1	TGCGCCAGCAGCTTATGGGACAGCAACACTGAAGCTTTCTTT	CASSLWDSNTEAFF
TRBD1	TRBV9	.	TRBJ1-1	TGTGCCAGCAGCGGACGACAGGGGAAGACTGAAGCTTTCTTT	CASSGRQGKTEAFF
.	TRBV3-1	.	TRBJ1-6	TGTGCCAGCAGCCAAGTCCTCAGGACATCCAGGAATTCACCCCTCCACTTT	CASSQVLRTSRNSPLHF
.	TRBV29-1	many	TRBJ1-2	TGCAGCGTTGAGGTCCAGGAAAGGTCTCCCTATGGCTACACCTTC	CSVEVQERSPYGYTF
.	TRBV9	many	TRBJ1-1	TGTGCCAGCAGCGTAGGTGGGGTTGCCACTGAAGCTTTCTTT	CASSVGGVATEAFF
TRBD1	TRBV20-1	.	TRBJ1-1	TGCAGTGCTCCCCGATTCAGCGACAGGGCCAAAAACACTGAAGCTTTCTTT	CSAPRFSDRAKNTEAFF
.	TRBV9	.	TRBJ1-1	TGTGCCAGCAGCCCGCTCGGGGGGGCGGGAACTGAAGCTTCCTTT	CASSPLGGAGTEASF
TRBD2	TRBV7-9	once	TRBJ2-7	TGCGCCAGCAGCACCACCCTAGCGGCTAGCTCCTACGAGCAGTACTTC	CASSTTLAASSYEQYF
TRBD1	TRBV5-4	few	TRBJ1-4	TGTGCCAGCAGCTTAGCCGGACAGGGGGGACTGTTTTTT	CASSLAGQGGLFF
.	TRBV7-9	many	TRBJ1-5	TGTGCCAGCAGTACCGCTTATCAGCCCCAGCATTTT	CASSTAYQPQHF
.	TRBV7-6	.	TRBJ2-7	TGTGCCAGCAGTTTATATCCCGAGCAGTACTTC	CASSLYPEQYF
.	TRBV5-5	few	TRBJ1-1	TGTGCCAGCAGCTTGGTAGTAGGGCAGGATTACACTGAAGCTTTCTTT	CASSLVVGQDYTEAFF
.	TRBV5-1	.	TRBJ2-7	TGCGCCAGCAGCTTGGCGGCGCCGAGGGAGCAGTACTTC	CASSLAAPREQYF
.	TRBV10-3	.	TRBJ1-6	TGTGCCATCAGTGAGGGCAGGGATTCACCCCTCCACTTT	CAISEGRDSPLHF
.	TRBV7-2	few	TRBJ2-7	TGTGCCAGCAGCTTCCACTTACAGGGTGTCGAGCAGTACTTC	CASSFHLQGVEQYF
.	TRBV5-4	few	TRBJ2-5	TGTGCCAGCCAGGAGGGGCAGGATCGTCAGACCCAGTACTTC	CASQEGQDRQTQYF
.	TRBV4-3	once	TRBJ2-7	TGCGCCAGCAGCCAAAGGCTCTCCTACGAGCAGTACTTC	CASSQRLSYEQYF
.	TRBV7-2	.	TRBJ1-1	TGTGCCAGCAGCCAGGAGCGGCTCCCGGCTTTCTTT	CASSQERLPAFF
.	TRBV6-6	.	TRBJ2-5	TGTGCCAGCGGAGTAGAGGGAGAGACCCAGTACTTC	CASGVEGETQYF
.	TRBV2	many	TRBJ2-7	TGTGCCAGCAGCTTTGAGACAGAGACAAACTACGAGCAGTACTTC	CASSFETETNYEQYF
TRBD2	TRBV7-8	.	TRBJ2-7	TGTGCCAGCAGCCCCCGGACCGTACTAGCGGGAGTAAGCTCCGAGCAGTACTTC	CASSPRTVLAGVSSEQYF
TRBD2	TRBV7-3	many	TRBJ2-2	TGTGCCAGCAGCTCTCTTAGCGGGAGGGCCACCGGGGAGCTGTTTTTT	CASSSLSGRATGELFF
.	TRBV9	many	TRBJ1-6	TGTGCCAGCAGCGTGGGAGGGACGGGGTATAATTCACCCCTCCACTTT	CASSVGGTGYNSPLHF
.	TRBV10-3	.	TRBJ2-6	TGTGCCAGCACCAACGGACAAATCTCTGGGGCCAACGTCCTGACTTTC	CASTNGQISGANVLTF
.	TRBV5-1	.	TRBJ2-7	TGCGCCAGCAGGTCCAGGTCCTCCTACGAGCAGTACTTC	CASRSRSSYEQYF
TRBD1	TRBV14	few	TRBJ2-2	TGTGCCAGCAGTCAGGGGGCCACCGGGGAGCTGTTTTTT	CASSQGATGELFF
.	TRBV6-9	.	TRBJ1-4	TGTGCCAGCAGTGGGTGGCAGTCTAATGAAAAACTGTTTTTT	CASSGWQSNEKLFF
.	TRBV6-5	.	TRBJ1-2	TGTGCCAGCAGTTCTGAGGGGTATATTAATGGCTACACCTTC	CASSSEGYINGYTF
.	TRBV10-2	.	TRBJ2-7	TGCGCCAGCAGTGAGTTCGCAACCGGGAGCTACTACGAGCAGTACTTC	CASSEFATGSYYEQYF
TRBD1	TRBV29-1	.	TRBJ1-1	TGCAGCGTTGGGACAGGGGTTAACACTGAAGCTTTCTTT	CSVGTGVNTEAFF
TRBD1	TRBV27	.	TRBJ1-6	TGTGCCAGCAGTTTATATGACAGGGGAGGACCCCTCCACTTT	CASSLYDRGGPLHF
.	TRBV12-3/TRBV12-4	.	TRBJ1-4	TGTGCCAGCAGTCCAGGGACCGGGAATCCTAATGAAAAACTGTTTTTT	CASSPGTGNPNEKLFF
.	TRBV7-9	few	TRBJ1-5	TGTGCCAGCAGCCCTGATGGGTATGGCAATCAGCCCCAGCATTTT	CASSPDGYGNQPQHF
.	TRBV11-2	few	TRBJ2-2	TGTGCCAGCAGCCTCCCGACTAGACTCAACACCGGGGAGCTGTTTTTT	CASSLPTRLNTGELFF
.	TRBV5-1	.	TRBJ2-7	TGCGCCAGCAGCTTGGAAGGGGGGTCTACCGAGCAGTACTTC	CASSLEGGSTEQYF
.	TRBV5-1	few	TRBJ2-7	TGCGCCAGCAGCTTGTGGCAGGGCCACGAGCAGTACTTC	CASSLWQGHEQYF
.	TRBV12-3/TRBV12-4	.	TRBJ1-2	TGTGCCAGCAGTTTAGCCAGGCCCTCGGATGGCTACACCTTC	CASSLARPSDGYTF
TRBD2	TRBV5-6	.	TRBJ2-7	TGTGCCAGCAGCTTGCTAGCGGGGTTAGCCGAGCAGTACTTC	CASSLLAGLAEQYF
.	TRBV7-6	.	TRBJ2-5	TGTGCCAGCAGTTCCTCGATGGTGGGGGAGGAGTACTTC	CASSSSMVGEEYF